This T cell receptor (beta chain) was sequenced during a study of CXCR3-negative and CXCR3-positive naive CD8 T cells. UMI-labeled TRB cDNA libraries were prepared by 5' RACE. TCRdb re-called the 5' RACE reads; every CDR3 protein appears as one record, without DNA. The sample has some 130,000 distinct CDR3 sequences, and its top ten clones hold around 0.27%. General observations from the study: With CXCR3 expression partially decreased after cryopreservation, most assays relied on fresh PBMCs. For memory CD8+ cells diversity was much lower, but both naive subsets had comparably high diversity.

A word on this clonotype: Its antigen remains unknown.

This CDR3 contains 13 residues. Germline values: CDR1 WNHNN, CDR2 SYGVQD (reference sequence). The chain couples TRBV10-1 to TRBJ2-7; TCRdb gives TRBD1 as the D gene, but with no DNA this cannot be confirmed. The material sequenced was naive CXCR3- CD8+ T cells from blood. Subset specified: CD45RO-CCR7+CD27+CD95- naive CD8+ T cells lacking CXCR3 (TNR3-). This receptor was obtained from a human donor in good health. Some clones in this sample may be carry-over from other donors' samples. This chain's CDR3 is CASSESVGDEQYF.